This entry lists 22 T cell receptor beta chains sequenced from one sample in a study of blood T cell repertoires in COVID-19. Clones were sequenced by immunoSEQ multiplex PCR, and TCRdb holds only the in-frame ones, with some missing. The table shows approximately 190,000 clones, with about 80% occurring only once. The sequenced sample consisted of peripheral blood. Receptors were obtained from a woman in her sixties with COVID-19, enrolled during active disease.

This rearrangement joins TRBV2 to TRBJ2-2, with TRBD1 matching 9 bases. Germline CDR1 and CDR2: SNHLY and FYNNEI. The ends lost 4 bases at V and 15 bases at J; junction bases unmatched: 9. The length of the CDR3 is 13 residues. DNA for the CDR3: TGTGCCAGCAGTGGGACAGGGGAGGTGTGGATGTTTTTT. Translation gives CASSGTGEVWMFF. Looking up the rest from reference TRBV2 and TRBJ2-2 gives the full variable domain: EPEVTQTPSHQVTQMGQEVILRCVPISNHLYFYWYRQILGQKVEFLVSFYNNEISEKSEIFDDQFSVERPDGSNFTLKIRSTKLEDSAMYFCASSGTGEVWMFFGEGSRLTVL.

The chain recombines TRBV5-5 with TRBJ2-1; 8 bases match TRBD2. The CDR3 has 12 amino acids. The germline gives CDR1 SGHKS, CDR2 YYEKEE (reference sequence). Trimming cost V 10 bases and J 2 bases; bases outside gene matches: 2. CDR3 sequence (DNA): TGTGCCGACGGGAGGGCCTACAATGAGCAGTTCTTC. It encodes CADGRAYNEQFF.

The rearrangement links TRBV5-5 to TRBJ1-3, with D tentatively TRBD1 (5 bases). The length of the CDR3 is 16 residues. The germline CDR1 and CDR2 sequences are SGHKS and YYEKEE (reference sequence). The germline V and J ends were trimmed by 0 bases and 4 bases, with 14 bases remaining between them. CDR3: CASSLVGGSSGNTIYF. As DNA, the CDR3 is TGTGCCAGCAGCTTGGTGGGGGGGAGTTCCGGAAACACCATATATTTT.

This chain links TRBV6-5 with TRBJ2-7, with 12 bases aligning to TRBD2. Losses at the gene ends were 6 bases for V and 7 bases for J; bases not matched to a gene: 7. Germline CDR1 MNHEY, CDR2 SVGAGI. The CDR3 is made up of 14 amino acids. CDR3 nucleotides: TGTGCCAGCAGGCGGACTAGCGGGATTATTGAGCAGTACGTC. It translates to CASRRTSGIIEQYV.

In this sample, this clone turned up once. The genes are TRBV24-1 and TRBJ1-2; 7 bases align to TRBD1. From germline, CDR1 is KGHDR and CDR2 SFDVKD. This CDR3 has 13 amino acids. With 9 bases clipped from V and 2 bases from J, the junction kept 5 bases outside the gene matches. The CDR3 DNA follows: TGTGCCACCGGGAAGACAGGGAACTATGGCTACACCTTC. It encodes CATGKTGNYGYTF.

V is TRBV5-1 and J is TRBJ1-4, with TRBD1 matching over 8 bases. Per germline, CDR1 SGHRS and CDR2 YFSETQ. CDR3 length equals 13 residues. Losses at the gene ends were 4 bases for V and 7 bases for J; bases not matched to a gene: 3. The CDR3 loop is CASSTDRGEKLFF. The CDR3 DNA sequence: TGCGCCAGCAGCACCGACAGGGGTGAAAAACTGTTTTTT. Based on the CDR3 plus reference TRBV5-1 and TRBJ1-4, the full variable domain is KAGVTQTPRYLIKTRGQQVTLSCSPISGHRSVSWYQQTPGQGLQFLFEYFSETQRNKGNFPGRFSGRQFSNSRSEMNVSTLELGDSALYLCASSTDRGEKLFFGSGTQLSVL.

This clone turned up a few times. The genes are TRBV19 and TRBJ1-2; 12 bases match TRBD1. Germline assignment: CDR1 LNHDA and CDR2 SQIVND (reference sequence). With V trimmed by 5 bases and J by 1 base, 14 bases remained unmatched. The CDR3 contains 19 residues. CDR3 in DNA: TGTGCCAGTAGTCAGAAAGCCGGGACAGGGGGCGCGATTAACTATGGCTACACCTTC. Its protein product is CASSQKAGTGGAINYGYTF.

This clone has just a few counts. The rearrangement uses TRBV14 and TRBJ1-2; D unclear. The germline V and J ends were trimmed by 2 bases and 5 bases, with 15 bases remaining between them. CDR1 SGHDN and CDR2 FVKESK come from the germline V gene. The CDR3 extends over 15 amino acids. The CDR3 nucleotides are TGTGCCAGCAGCCAATTTCCGGTAACGCAATATGGCTACACCTTC. This encodes CASSQFPVTQYGYTF.

This clone was observed once. The chain uses TRBV6-4 and TRBJ2-3; weak D call: TRBD1 (5 bases). CDR1 MRHNA and CDR2 SNTAGT come from the germline V gene. Trimming took off 4 bases at V and 3 bases at J, with 11 bases between the two ends. The CDR3 runs to 14 residues. CDR3 nucleotide sequence: TGTGCCAGCAGTGTAGAGAAGGGGACAGATACGCAGTATTTT. This codes for CASSVEKGTDTQYF.

V gene TRBV7-6 combines with J gene TRBJ1-6, with D uncertain. V lost 8 bases and J 5 bases, leaving 13 bases between the germline ends. Germline lookup yields CDR1 SGHVS and CDR2 FNYEAQ. This CDR3 is 14 amino acids long. The CDR3, as DNA: TGTGCCAGCTCACTCCTCCAGGATAATTCACCCCTCCACTTT. It codes for CASSLLQDNSPLHF.

The chain combines TRBV10-3 with TRBJ2-5; TRBD2 is a possible D gene (5 bases). The V and J ends lost 2 bases and 4 bases respectively, with 11 bases between them. The CDR3 has 14 amino acids. Germline values: CDR1 ENHRY, CDR2 SYGVKD. The CDR3 sequence is CAISEIRLAETQYF. CDR3 sequence (DNA): TGTGCCATCAGTGAGATTCGCCTAGCAGAGACCCAGTACTTC.

The table lists this clone with a few counts. This sequence joins TRBV5-6 and TRBJ1-2; a weak D match, TRBD1 (6 bases). This CDR3 is 16 amino acids long. CDR1 SGHDT and CDR2 YYEEEE come from the germline V gene. Trimming took 4 bases from V and 7 from J, leaving 23 bases between them. The CDR3, as DNA: TGTGCCAGCAGCATCCACAGGGTCTGGAGATTGATTGGCTACACCTTC. This translates into CASSIHRVWRLIGYTF.

The CDR3 DNA reads as TGCAGCGTCGCAGCGGTTGGCTACGAGCAGTACTTC. This encodes CSVAAVGYEQYF. V usage is TRBV29-1 and J usage is TRBJ2-7, with D tentatively TRBD2 (5 bases). V lost 6 bases, J lost 3 bases, and 12 bases lay in between. Germline V gene data show CDR1 as SQVTM and CDR2 as ANQGSEA. CDR3 length equals 12 residues.

The gene calls are TRBV7-2 and TRBJ2-5; D unclear. Germline V lookup: CDR1 SGHTA, CDR2 FQGNSA. This CDR3 has 12 residues. Trimming removed 4 bases at V and 1 base at J, with 4 bases between. CDR3: CASSSIQETQYF. The CDR3 DNA reads as TGTGCCAGCAGCTCAATCCAAGAGACCCAGTACTTC.

J is TRBJ1-2 and V is TRBV5-1; D remains ambiguous. The CDR3 loop spans 14 amino acids. V was shortened by 0 bases and J by 0 bases, with 6 bases between the two germline ends. CDR1 SGHRS and CDR2 YFSETQ come from the germline V gene. DNA of the CDR3: TGCGCCAGCAGCTTGGGACAAGCTAACTATGGCTACACCTTC. Its protein product is CASSLGQANYGYTF.

The rearrangement uses TRBV30 and TRBJ1-5; a possible D gene is TRBD1 (6 bases). The germline V and J ends were trimmed by 0 bases and 5 bases, with 11 bases remaining between them. The CDR3 contains 14 residues. Per germline, CDR1 GTSNPN and CDR2 SVGIG (reference sequence). The CDR3 DNA reads as TGTGCCTGGAGTGTCGGGACAAACCATCAGCCCCAGCATTTT. Protein: CAWSVGTNHQPQHF. The entire variable domain, with the rest obtained from reference TRBV30 and TRBJ1-5, is as follows: SQTIHQWPATLVQPVGSPLSLECTVEGTSNPNLYWYRQAAGRGLQLLFYSVGIGQISSEVPQNLSASRPQDRQFILSSKKLLLSDSGFYLCAWSVGTNHQPQHFGDGTRLSIL.

The rearrangement uses TRBV5-1 and TRBJ1-1; 9 bases match TRBD1. The V gene's germline CDR1 is SGHRS and CDR2 YFSETQ. This CDR3 spans 15 amino acids. With 1 base clipped from V and 5 bases from J, the junction kept 6 bases outside the gene matches. The CDR3 protein is CASSLSTGGKTEAFF. CDR3 bases: TGCGCCAGCAGCTTGTCGACAGGGGGAAAAACTGAAGCTTTCTTT.

This chain joins TRBV11-3 and TRBJ2-1, with 7 bases that match TRBD2. The germline V gene has CDR1 SGHNT and CDR2 YENEEA. This CDR3 has 15 amino acids. With 5 bases clipped from V and 3 bases from J, the junction kept 7 bases outside the gene matches. The CDR3 protein is CASSPRSGGYNEQFF. Here the CDR3 DNA reads TGTGCCAGCAGCCCCCGATCGGGGGGCTACAATGAGCAGTTCTTC.

The J gene is TRBJ1-5, the V gene TRBV19; D may be TRBD1 (6 bases). Between the trimmed V and J ends, which lost 6 bases and 5 bases, there was a span of 14 bases. Germline V gene sequence: CDR1 LNHDA, CDR2 SQIVND (reference sequence). The CDR3 length is 14 residues. DNA of the CDR3: TGTGCCAGTAGCACCCGGGGGGGCTATCAGCCCCAGCATTTT. Translating it yields CASSTRGGYQPQHF. The full variable domain, in which reference TRBV19 and TRBJ1-5 provide the parts outside the CDR3, is DGGITQSPKYLFRKEGQNVTLSCEQNLNHDAMYWYRQDPGQGLRLIYYSQIVNDFQKGDIAEGYSVSREKKESFPLTVTSAQKNPTAFYLCASSTRGGYQPQHFGDGTRLSIL.

The rearrangement joins TRBV11-2 to TRBJ1-4; a weak D match, TRBD1 (5 bases). This CDR3 comprises 13 residues. Germline CDR1 SGHAT, CDR2 FQNNGV. V lost 1 base to trimming and J lost 8 bases, with 8 bases between them. CDR3 coding DNA: TGTGCCAGCAGCTTAGGTAACAGGGAAAAACTGTTTTTT. Translation gives CASSLGNREKLFF.

This clone was recorded once. The chain combines TRBV7-3 with TRBJ2-1; TRBD2 aligns across 14 bases. The CDR3 totals 15 residues. J lost 9 bases, V lost 5 bases, and 6 bases had no gene match. Germline values: CDR1 SGHTA, CDR2 FQGTGA. The CDR3 spells CASSGGTSGRSEQFF. For the CDR3, the DNA is TGTGCCAGCAGCGGTGGGACTAGCGGGAGATCTGAGCAGTTCTTC.

The rearrangement links TRBV10-3 to TRBJ2-7, with 8 bases fitting TRBD2. J lost 5 bases, V lost 0 bases, and 6 bases had no gene match. Germline CDR1 and CDR2: ENHRY and SYGVKD. CDR3 size: 15 residues. CDR3 sequence (DNA): TGTGCCATCAGTGAGTCAAGCGGGAGTTACAACGAGCAGTACTTC. Encoded protein: CAISESSGSYNEQYF.